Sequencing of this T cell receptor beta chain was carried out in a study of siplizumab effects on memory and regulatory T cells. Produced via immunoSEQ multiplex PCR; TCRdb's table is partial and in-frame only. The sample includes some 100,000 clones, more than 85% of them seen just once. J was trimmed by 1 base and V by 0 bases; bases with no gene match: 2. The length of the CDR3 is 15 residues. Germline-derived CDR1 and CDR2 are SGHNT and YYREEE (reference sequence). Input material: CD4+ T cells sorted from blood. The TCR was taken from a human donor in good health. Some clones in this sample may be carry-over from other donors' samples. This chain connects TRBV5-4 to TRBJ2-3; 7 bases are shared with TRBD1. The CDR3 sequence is CASSLGGQRTDTQYF. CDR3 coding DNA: TGTGCCAGCAGCTTGGGGGGACAGCGCACAGATACGCAGTATTTT.